This entry is about one TCR beta chain. The antigen remains undetermined. MiXCR, run by TCRdb on the 5' RACE reads, gives a single entry per CDR3 protein. This sample carries around 300,000 distinct CDR3 sequences, 10% to 15% of them seen once, and the ten largest clones take 20% to 25%. The sample belongs to a study of T-cell memory formation after mild COVID-19. The overall study: For the most part, TCR clusters were specific to one donor.

Trimming removed 1 base from V and 1 base from J, with 11 bases in between. CDR3 length: 15 amino acids. Germline CDR1 reads GTSNPN; CDR2 reads SVGIG (reference sequence). Points from the study as a whole: Among CD4+ contracting clones, most were CM and EM, and CD8+ ones EMRA. Day 37-peaking second-wave clones had unconfirmed SARS-CoV-2 specificity.

The chain carries TRBV30 and TRBJ2-1, with a possible D match to TRBD2 (5 bases). The specimen was PBMCs or a T cell subset sorted from them (not recorded which). This clonotype was sampled from a man in his late teens or twenties who had mild COVID-19 (a few samples of this study predate the infection). Cell type and time point are not known. In DNA, the CDR3 is TGTGCCTGGAGTGACCTACGGGGATCCTACAATGAGCAGTTCTTC. It encodes CAWSDLRGSYNEQFF.